This T cell receptor beta chain was obtained from a study of shared clonotypes between healthy human individuals. The study, taken as a whole, reports: Generation of non-shared clonotypes was less probable than generation of clonotypes shared by all four donors. Memory subsets generally showed lower estimated richness than naive subsets.

Points on this clone: What it binds is not known.

Assay execution took place at the deep level. In the original analysis: ImmunoSEQ junction-only sequences lacked quality scores, so their filtering differed. Measured with immunoSEQ multiplex PCR; TCRdb has only the in-frame clones, and not every one. That table supplies the V and J calls and clone size; D and trimming were determined from the DNA. Among approximately 2,200,000 clones listed, 93% were seen once. There are 16 residues in the CDR3. V dropped 4 bases and J dropped 1; count of bases not matched to a gene: 7. CDR1 is LGHNA and CDR2 is YSLEER in the germline V gene. CD45RO-negative, CCR7-selected cells formed the naive CD8 fraction, which excluded terminally differentiated effector memory CD45RA+ cells.

V and J are TRBV4-3 and TRBJ2-7; TRBD2 agrees at 10 bases. The receptor was isolated from a man younger than 30 in good health. Some clones in this sample may be carry-over from other donors' samples. Sequencing input: naive CD8+ T cells from PBMCs. The CDR3 DNA reads as TGCGCCAGCAGCCCAGATTCAGCGGGGGGGTCCTACGAGCAGTACTTC. It encodes CASSPDSAGGSYEQYF.